The clone carrying this T cell receptor beta chain was seen a handful of times. What it binds is unknown. The source of the sample is a study of vaccination and CD4 T cells after COVID-19. Oncomine TCR Beta short-read sequencing was applied to DNA from cultured CD4+ T cells. MiXCR, run by TCRdb on the PCR reads, gives a single entry per CDR3 protein. The table includes about 8,000 distinct CDR3 sequences, about 40% detected once. Treatment noted: approximately 10-day PBMC culture with coronavirus spike peptide pools or control peptides (ViraFEST assay). Harvesting of the unexposed donor's CD4+ T cells predated the COVID-19 pandemic (2011-2018). Trimming stripped 0 bases from V and 2 bases from J, with 10 bases between. The CDR3 runs 15 residues. Germline loops: CDR1 MNHEY, CDR2 SMNVEV (reference sequence).

Material: CD4+ T cells from blood, cultured in vitro. This receptor was identified in a human donor in good health. V is TRBV27 and J is TRBJ1-1; TRBD1 might be the D (5 bases). The chain's CDR3 is CASSLSLDSNTEAFF. The CDR3 DNA sequence: TGTGCCAGCAGTTTATCCCTAGACAGCAACACTGAAGCTTTCTTT.